This T cell receptor beta chain appears in the sequencing data of a study of blood T cell repertoires in COVID-19. Study-level information: Nucleic acid was either cDNA or gDNA, and it came from T cells, B-cell-depleted T cells, or PBMCs.

V was clipped by 1 base and J by 6 bases, with 13 bases between them. CDR3 length: 14 amino acids. CDR1 and CDR2 (germline): SGHTA, FQGNSA. The table came from immunoSEQ multiplex PCR; TCRdb's copy has only in-frame clones and leaves some out. This table holds approximately 210,000 clones, around 81% found once. J is TRBJ2-7 and V is TRBV7-2; D is possibly TRBD2 (6 bases). The sequence derives from a man younger than 45 with acute COVID-19. The sample consisted of PBMCs or T cells enriched from blood (not recorded which). The CDR3 sequence: CASSLVGRGAEQYF. As DNA, the CDR3 is TGTGCCAGCAGCTTAGTCGGGCGCGGGGCCGAGCAGTACTTC.